This T cell receptor beta chain is from a study of blood T cell repertoires in COVID-19. V lost 2 bases and J 2 bases, leaving 12 bases between the germline ends. The germline gives CDR1 MDHEN, CDR2 SYDVKM. The CDR3 loop spans 15 amino acids. Adults between roughly 18 and 90 years of age took part from approximately 24 US areas. Recovery among Cohort 3 donors was established by two negative PCRs, clearance, or symptom resolution. Per the original data handling: Estimated nucleated cell counts came from reference gene primer amplification. Clones were read by immunoSEQ multiplex PCR, and TCRdb kept only the in-frame ones, dropping some. V and J calls and clone size are as listed in that table; D and trimming were resolved from the DNA. The sample holds 150,000 to 200,000 clones, 70% to 85% seen once.

Sequenced material: PBMCs or T cells enriched from blood (not recorded which). V and J are TRBV28 and TRBJ1-2, with a possible D match to TRBD1 (6 bases). This TCR came from a woman in her 50s who had recovered from COVID-19. The CDR3: CASSLEGDLNYGYTF. The CDR3 nucleotides are TGTGCCAGCAGTTTAGAGGGGGACCTCAACTATGGCTACACCTTC.